A single sample is the source of the 29 T cell receptor beta chains below, sequenced in a study of blood T cell repertoires in COVID-19 (dated by TCRdb to 2020 to 2021). Library preparation was by the immunoSEQ multiplex PCR assay. TCRdb obtained this table from immuneACCESS and retained in-frame rearrangements with V and J assigned. These tables miss some clones; where compared with another copy, unresolved V genes account for less than half of the shortfall, and the remainder is unexplained. The sample yields roughly 250,000 clones; 84% were counted once. Roughly 4% of the sample belongs to the ten largest clones. The sample consisted of peripheral blood. These TCRs come from a man aged 50 to 59 with acute or convalescent COVID-19.

CDR3 nucleotides: TGCGCCAGCAGCCAAGAGCCAACGGCCGGGAAACTGTTTTTT. Amino acid sequence: CASSQEPTAGKLFF. The chain combines TRBV4-1 with TRBJ1-4; D gene unclear. Germline V gene lookup returns CDR1 MGHRA and CDR2 YSYEKL. The CDR3 is 14 amino acids. Trimming removed 0 bases at V and 11 bases at J, with 13 bases between.

This chain connects TRBV14 to TRBJ2-1, with D tentatively TRBD2 (6 bases). V was trimmed by 4 bases and J by 2 bases, leaving 15 bases between them. The CDR3 is made up of 16 amino acids. Germline V gene sequence: CDR1 SGHDN, CDR2 FVKESK. The CDR3: CASSRLAALPYNEQFF. CDR3 sequence (DNA): TGTGCCAGCAGCCGATTAGCGGCACTCCCCTACAATGAGCAGTTCTTC.

The genes are TRBV4-2 and TRBJ2-7; 9 nucleotides match TRBD1. Trimming cost V 0 bases and J 8 bases; bases outside gene matches: 2. The germline V gene has CDR1 LGHNA and CDR2 YNFKEQ. The CDR3 spans 13 residues. Written as DNA, the CDR3 is TGTGCCAGCAGCCAAGATGGACAGGGGCAGCAGTACTTC. As protein: CASSQDGQGQQYF.

This clone appeared a single time. The rearrangement links TRBV5-4 to TRBJ2-7; TRBD1 agrees at 8 bases. The CDR3 has 15 residues. The germline V gene has CDR1 SGHNT and CDR2 YYREEE (reference sequence). The junction had 14 bases not matched to a gene; V was cut back by 4 bases and J by 8 bases. The CDR3 loop is CASSPGGRAETQQYF. CDR3 coding DNA: TGTGCCAGCAGCCCAGGGGGCAGGGCGGAGACTCAGCAGTACTTC.

This clone was recorded only once. The chain recombines TRBV14 with TRBJ1-2; 12 nucleotides match TRBD1. Trimming at V came to 7 bases and at J to 7 bases, leaving 4 bases not matched to a gene. The germline V gene has CDR1 SGHDN and CDR2 FVKESK. The CDR3 consists of 13 residues. The CDR3 is CASTGTGGFGYTF. CDR3 sequence (DNA): TGTGCCAGCACTGGGACAGGGGGCTTTGGCTACACCTTC.

This rearrangement joins TRBV30 to TRBJ1-5; D perhaps matches TRBD1 (6 bases). The germline gives CDR1 GTSNPN, CDR2 SVGIG (reference sequence). V was clipped by 5 bases and J by 7 bases, with 15 bases between them. This CDR3 region has 13 residues. The CDR3 is CAWGHRDGQPQHF. The DNA for the CDR3 is TGTGCCTGGGGACACAGGGATGGACAGCCCCAGCATTTT.

J is TRBJ1-2 and V is TRBV7-8, with TRBD1 identical over 7 bases. The CDR3 is 16 amino acids. Germline assignment: CDR1 SGHVS and CDR2 FQNEAQ. Trimming cost V 1 base and J 2 bases; bases outside gene matches: 7. The CDR3, as DNA: TGTGCCAGCAGCTTAGTTGGGGGACAGATCAACTATGGCTACACCTTC. As protein: CASSLVGGQINYGYTF.

This clone showed up just once. The V and J genes are TRBV6-1 and TRBJ2-1; the match to TRBD2 covers 7 bases. CDR1 and CDR2 (germline): MNHNS, SASEGT. The CDR3 is 15 residues long. Trimming at V came to 3 bases and at J to 0 bases, leaving 2 bases not matched to a gene. Here the CDR3 DNA reads TGTGCCAGCAGTGAGCGGGAGAGCTCCTACAATGAGCAGTTCTTC. It yields the protein CASSERESSYNEQFF.

The chain uses TRBV10-1 and TRBJ2-7; TRBD2 matches 7 bases. CDR3 size: 14 residues. Germline trimming cut 6 bases from V and 4 bases from J; bases unmatched to any gene: 9. Germline assignment: CDR1 WNHNN and CDR2 SYGVQD (reference sequence). This CDR3 reads CASRVAGDRYEQYF. The CDR3 DNA reads TGCGCCAGCAGGGTTGCGGGAGATCGGTACGAGCAGTACTTC.

The chain combines TRBV5-4 with TRBJ1-2, with no clear D. The length of the CDR3 is 10 residues. Trimming left V 10 bases short and J 3 bases short, with 7 bases between. CDR1 is SGHNT, CDR2 YYREEE, per germline (reference sequence). This CDR3 is CAFGDYGYTF. The CDR3 DNA sequence: TGTGCCTTCGGGGACTATGGCTACACCTTC. The full variable domain, completed using reference TRBV5-4 and TRBJ1-2, is ETGVTQSPTHLIKTRGQQVTLRCSSQSGHNTVSWYQQALGQGPQFIFQYYREEENGRGNFPPRFSGLQFPNYSSELNVNALELDDSALYLCAFGDYGYTFGSGTRLTVV.

The rearrangement links TRBV6-5 to TRBJ1-2, with 11 bases lining up with TRBD1. The CDR3 is 14 residues long. The trim removed 6 bases at V and 4 bases at J, leaving 4 bases unmatched. The germline gives CDR1 MNHEY, CDR2 SVGAGI. DNA of the CDR3: TGTGCCAGCAGGGGACAGGGGGGTCCCTATGGCTACACCTTC. It is translated as CASRGQGGPYGYTF.

The V call is TRBV25-1, the J call TRBJ1-6; the D is unclear. Germline V gene sequence: CDR1 MGHDK, CDR2 SYGVNS. The CDR3 loop spans 14 amino acids. Trimming stripped 3 bases from V and 0 bases from J, with 3 bases between. The chain's CDR3 is CASSESSYNSPLHF. The CDR3 DNA reads TGTGCCAGCAGTGAGAGCTCCTATAATTCACCCCTCCACTTT.

The DNA of the CDR3 is TGTGCCAGCAGTTTCGGACAGGAAAGGTTGAGCAATCAGCCCCAGCATTTT. Translating gives CASSFGQERLSNQPQHF. The chain carries TRBV6-2 or TRBV6-3 and TRBJ1-5, with 7 bases that match TRBD1. The V and J ends lost 4 bases and 1 base, in that order; junction bases with no gene match: 10. The CDR3 length is 17 residues. From germline, CDR1 is MNHEY and CDR2 SVGEGT.

V and J are TRBV30 and TRBJ1-5; TRBD1 agrees at 10 bases. V shed 2 bases, J shed 4 bases, and the junction held 5 bases outside the gene matches. CDR1 is GTSNPN and CDR2 is SVGIG in the germline V gene (reference sequence). This CDR3 has 15 amino acids. The CDR3 region has the DNA TGTGCCTGGAGTCCGAGGACAGGGGGGAATCAGCCCCAGCATTTT. It yields the protein CAWSPRTGGNQPQHF.

V and J are TRBV28 and TRBJ1-2; no definite D call. The CDR3 length is 13 residues. The ends were cut back, 7 bases at V and 7 bases at J, with 16 bases in the middle. Germline-derived CDR1 and CDR2 are MDHEN and SYDVKM. The CDR3 loop is CASTSRGASGYTF. CDR3 in DNA: TGTGCCAGCACCTCCCGGGGAGCGAGTGGCTACACCTTC.

J is TRBJ2-1 and V is TRBV6-5, with TRBD1 identical over 11 bases. The V and J ends lost 6 bases and 14 bases, in that order; junction bases with no gene match: 6. CDR3 length equals 12 residues. Looked up from germline, CDR1 is MNHEY and CDR2 is SVGAGI. The CDR3 DNA reads as TGTGCCAGCAGCTTCGGGACAGGGGGGGAGTTCTTC. Amino acids: CASSFGTGGEFF.

The chain recombines TRBV30 with TRBJ2-1, with D perhaps matching TRBD2 (7 bases). This CDR3 spans 16 amino acids. Per the germline V gene, CDR1 is GTSNPN and CDR2 is SVGIG (reference sequence). V was trimmed by 4 bases and J by 6 bases, leaving 22 bases between them. CDR3 protein: CAWKTPGRGRGNEQFF. Written as DNA, the CDR3 is TGTGCCTGGAAAACCCCGGGTAGGGGGAGGGGCAATGAGCAGTTCTTC.

This chain links TRBV11-3 with TRBJ2-1, with 7 bases fitting TRBD1. The trim removed 5 bases at V and 0 bases at J, leaving 4 bases unmatched. This CDR3 is built from 15 residues. Germline loops: CDR1 SGHNT, CDR2 YENEEA. DNA for the CDR3: TGTGCCAGCAGCCGACAGGGAACCTCCTACAATGAGCAGTTCTTC. This codes for CASSRQGTSYNEQFF.

V and J are TRBV5-1 and TRBJ1-4; the match to TRBD1 covers 7 bases. J gave up 5 bases and V 4 bases, and 2 bases lay outside the gene matches. The germline gives CDR1 SGHRS, CDR2 YFSETQ. This CDR3 region has 13 residues. The CDR3 DNA reads TGCGCCAGCAGCAGGGGACAGAATGAAAAACTGTTTTTT. Protein sequence: CASSRGQNEKLFF.

The chain has TRBV4-1 and TRBJ1-5, with D hard to call. V was trimmed by 1 base and J by 0 bases, leaving 7 bases between them. Germline CDR1 reads MGHRA; CDR2 reads YSYEKL. The CDR3 spans 15 residues. The CDR3 sequence: CASSQVRDSNQPQHF. The CDR3 nucleotides are TGCGCCAGCAGCCAAGTCCGGGATAGCAATCAGCCCCAGCATTTT.

The gene calls are TRBV2 and TRBJ1-1; D is unclear. The germline V gene encodes CDR1 SNHLY and CDR2 FYNNEI. V lost 4 bases to trimming and J lost 3 bases, with 6 bases between them. The CDR3 consists of 12 residues. This CDR3 is CASSGGDTEAFF. The CDR3, as DNA: TGTGCCAGCAGTGGAGGTGACACTGAAGCTTTCTTT.

The rearrangement joins TRBV12-3 or TRBV12-4 to TRBJ1-5; D gene uncertain. This CDR3 has 13 amino acids. Trimming stripped 8 bases from V and 3 bases from J, with 11 bases between. CDR3: CASREQLNQPQHF. The CDR3 bases are TGTGCCAGCCGGGAACAGCTCAATCAGCCCCAGCATTTT.

The chain recombines TRBV10-3 with TRBJ2-3; TRBD1 agrees at 8 bases. Germline loops: CDR1 ENHRY, CDR2 SYGVKD. This CDR3 region has 15 residues. The V segment lost 0 bases and the J segment 1 base; nucleotides outside the gene matches: 0. CDR3 sequence (DNA): TGTGCCATCAGTGAGTCGGGACAGGGCACAGATACGCAGTATTTT. Amino acid sequence: CAISESGQGTDTQYF.

The chain recombines TRBV7-9 with TRBJ1-1; no firm D call. CDR1 SEHNR and CDR2 FQNEAQ come from the germline V gene (reference sequence). Trimming shortened V by 6 bases and J by 5 bases, and 10 bases separated the two germline ends. This CDR3 has 12 residues. The DNA for the CDR3 is TGTGCCAGCAGTTTACCCGGGACTGAAGCTTTCTTT. Translated: CASSLPGTEAFF. Full variable domain (rest looked up from reference TRBV7-9 and TRBJ1-1): DTGVSQNPRHKITKRGQNVTFRCDPISEHNRLYWYRQTLGQGPEFLTYFQNEAQLEKSRLLSDRFSAERPKGSFSTLEIQRTEQGDSAMYLCASSLPGTEAFFGQGTRLTVV.

The chain employs TRBV14 and TRBJ1-4, with 7 bases that match TRBD1. This CDR3 contains 13 residues. Germline-derived CDR1 and CDR2 are SGHDN and FVKESK. Trimming cost V 6 bases and J 5 bases; bases outside gene matches: 3. CDR3 coding DNA: TGTGCCAGCAGTGGACAGGCGAATGAAAAACTGTTTTTT. It is translated as CASSGQANEKLFF.

V gene TRBV12-5 combines with J gene TRBJ1-6, with a possible D match to TRBD1 (6 bases). This CDR3 has 20 amino acids. Looked up from germline, CDR1 is LGHNT and CDR2 is FRNRAP. V was cut by 0 bases and J by 0 bases, with 18 bases left in between. The DNA of the CDR3 is TGTGCTAGTGGTTTGGTACCGGGACAAACACTGAGCTCCTATAATTCACCCCTCCACTTT. Translated: CASGLVPGQTLSSYNSPLHF.

This clone was seen only once. V usage is TRBV19 and J usage is TRBJ1-1; the D gene is possibly TRBD1 (6 bases). From germline, CDR1 is LNHDA and CDR2 SQIVND (reference sequence). Deletions cut 7 bases from V and 3 bases from J, with 21 bases between. CDR3 length: 16 residues. CDR3 region: CASKFQGKVLDTEAFF. In nucleotides, the CDR3 is TGTGCCAGTAAATTTCAGGGGAAGGTTTTGGACACTGAAGCTTTCTTT. Combining the CDR3 with reference TRBV19 and TRBJ1-1 gives the whole variable domain DGGITQSPKYLFRKEGQNVTLSCEQNLNHDAMYWYRQDPGQGLRLIYYSQIVNDFQKGDIAEGYSVSREKKESFPLTVTSAQKNPTAFYLCASKFQGKVLDTEAFFGQGTRLTVV.

The chain is built from TRBV7-3 and TRBJ2-7, with D possibly matching TRBD2 (6 bases). The CDR3 is made up of 15 amino acids. Germline assignment: CDR1 SGHTA and CDR2 FQGTGA. V lost 5 bases to trimming and J lost 0 bases, with 14 bases between them. The CDR3 sequence is CASSPGGGISYEQYF. The CDR3 DNA is TGTGCCAGCAGCCCCGGTGGAGGGATCTCCTACGAGCAGTACTTC.

This chain joins TRBV19 and TRBJ1-5, with D maybe TRBD1 (5 bases). V shed 7 bases and J shed 1 base, with 8 bases lying between them. Looked up from germline, CDR1 is LNHDA and CDR2 is SQIVND (reference sequence). This CDR3 region has 13 residues. The CDR3, as DNA: TGTGCCAGTAAGGGGATAAGCAATCAGCCCCAGCATTTT. Translation: CASKGISNQPQHF.